The present TCR beta chain was sequenced within a study of T-cell memory formation after mild COVID-19 (dated by TCRdb to the early 2020s). In the study overall: Most TCR sequence clusters were specific to one of the two donors. In two donors, T-cell clones that expanded and contracted after mild COVID-19 were tracked by sequencing TCRalpha and TCRbeta repertoires over time. Two young, previously healthy adult volunteers, one female and one male, were included in the cohort. What the authors observed across the whole study: Clones that contracted from day 15 to 85 showed balanced CD4/CD8 phenotypes, whereas a second wave of clones that expanded from day 15 to 37 leaned towards CD4+. Contracting CD4+ clones appeared mostly in the CM and EM memory subsets, whereas CD8+ clones were enriched in EMRA. Only a couple of mild cases were covered by the study, and larger cohorts that include severe cases with pre-infection samples were considered necessary. Some responding clones were detected in pre-infection memory, which suggested that pre-existing cross-reactive memory T cells had joined the SARS-CoV-2 response. SARS-CoV-2 specificity was not confirmed for the second-wave clones peaking on day 37.

This clonotype was observed a handful of times. Its antigen is unknown. Base qualities are not recorded, but no much larger clone differs from it by a single base. Ficoll-Paque density gradient centrifugation was used to isolate PBMCs. The sequencing machine was an Illumina NovaSeq 6000. cDNA libraries for TCRalpha and TCRbeta were prepared by 5'RACE using constant-segment primers, with sample barcodes and unique molecular identifiers added. RNA was extracted from every sample with Trizol reagent. Libraries were amplified in two PCR steps, with a second sample barcode and Illumina TruSeq adapters added in the second step. Sequencing of libraries was performed on an Illumina NovaSeq with 2 x 150 bp paired-end reads. In the paper's pipeline: Reads were demultiplexed and collapsed into UMI-guided consensus sequences with migec v1.2.7. With mixcr v2.1.11, UMI consensuses were aligned to TRA and TRB V and J templates and assembled into clonotypes. Clonotypes were classified as expanded or contracted when called significant by both edgeR and NoisET, with noise models trained on biological replicates. For edgeR calls, a false discovery rate-adjusted p below 0.01 and a log2 fold-change threshold of 1 were applied. As an exploratory analysis of dynamics, PCA with hierarchical clustering was applied to max-normalized trajectories of the 1000 most abundant clonotypes. Separately sequenced CD4+ and CD8+ repertoires were used to assign the CD4 or CD8 phenotype of responding clones. In-frame beta chains were kept once TCRdb had trimmed the public reads at Q25 with fastp and called clones with MiXCR. Under each unique CDR3 protein, matching rows form one entry showing the most common genes and DNA. The V and J calls follow TCRdb's processing rather than the paper's. The sample data list roughly 450,000 distinct CDR3 sequences, and roughly 20% of these were observed just once. 9% to 15% of the sample belongs to the ten largest clones.

The sample comprised PBMCs or a T cell subset sorted from them (not recorded which). The sequence came from an adult woman who had mild COVID-19 (a few samples of this study predate the infection). The sample titles of this study are shuffled in the database, so cell type and time point are left out; the donor was told from shared clones.

CDR3 region: CASSLGDRQETQYF. Read as DNA, the sequence is TGCGCCAGCAGCTTGGGGGACAGGCAAGAGACCCAGTACTTC. The chain is made from TRBV5-1 and TRBJ2-5, with TRBD1 matching 8 junction bases. The CDR3 covers 14 residues, taking in both the cysteine and the phenylalanine. Left in the record is the CDR3 DNA by itself, 42 bases read in frame from the first base. In the germline V gene, CDR1 corresponds to SGHRS and CDR2 to YFSETQ. V has 0 bases trimmed and J has 2 bases trimmed; junction bases matching no gene number 0.